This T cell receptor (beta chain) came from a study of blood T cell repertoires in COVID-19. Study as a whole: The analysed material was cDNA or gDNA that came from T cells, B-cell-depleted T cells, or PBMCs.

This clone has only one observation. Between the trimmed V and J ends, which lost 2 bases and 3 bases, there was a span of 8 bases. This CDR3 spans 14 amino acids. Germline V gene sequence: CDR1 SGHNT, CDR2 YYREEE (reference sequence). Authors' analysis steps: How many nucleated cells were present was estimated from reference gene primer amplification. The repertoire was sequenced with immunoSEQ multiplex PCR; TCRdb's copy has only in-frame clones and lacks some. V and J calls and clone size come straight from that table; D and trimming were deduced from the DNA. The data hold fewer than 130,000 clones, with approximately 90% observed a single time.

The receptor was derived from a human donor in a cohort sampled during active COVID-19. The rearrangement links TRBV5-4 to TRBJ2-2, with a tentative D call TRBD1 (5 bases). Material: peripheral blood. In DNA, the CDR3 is TGTGCCAGCAGCTTCCCACAGGACACCGGGGAGCTGTTTTTT. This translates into CASSFPQDTGELFF.